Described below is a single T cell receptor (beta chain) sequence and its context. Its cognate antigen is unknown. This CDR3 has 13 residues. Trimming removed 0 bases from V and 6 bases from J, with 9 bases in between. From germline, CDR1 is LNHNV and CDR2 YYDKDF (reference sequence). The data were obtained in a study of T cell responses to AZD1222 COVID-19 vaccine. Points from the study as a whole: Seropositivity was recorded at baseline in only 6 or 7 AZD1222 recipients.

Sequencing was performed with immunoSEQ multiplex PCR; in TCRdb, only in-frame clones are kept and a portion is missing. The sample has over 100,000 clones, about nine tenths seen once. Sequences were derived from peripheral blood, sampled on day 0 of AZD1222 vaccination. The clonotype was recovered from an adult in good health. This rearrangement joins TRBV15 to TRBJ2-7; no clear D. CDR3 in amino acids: CATSRDLISEQYF. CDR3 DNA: TGTGCCACCAGCAGAGATCTGATCAGCGAGCAGTACTTC.